This T cell receptor (beta chain) was observed in a study of blood T cell repertoires in COVID-19. Background on the study: Acute-phase and convalescent COVID-19 samples originated in the United States, Italy and Spain. From T cells, B-cell-depleted T cells, or PBMCs came the material, which was cDNA or gDNA.

Trimming pared 5 bases from V and 6 bases from J, leaving 15 bases between. Per germline, CDR1 MNHEY and CDR2 SVGAGI. This CDR3 spans 14 amino acids. Recruits, aged roughly 18 to 89 years, lived in 25 or so US areas. Produced via immunoSEQ multiplex PCR; TCRdb's table is partial and in-frame only. Among roughly 250,000 clones listed, more than 75% were seen once. The specimen was PBMCs or T cells enriched from blood (not recorded which). This chain uses TRBV6-5 with TRBJ2-3, with D possibly matching TRBD2 (6 bases). This sequence was found in a woman between 50 and 59 years old who had recovered from COVID-19. The chain's CDR3 is CASSNGGRGDTQYF. As DNA, the CDR3 is TGTGCCAGCAGTAACGGGGGACGGGGTGATACGCAGTATTTT.